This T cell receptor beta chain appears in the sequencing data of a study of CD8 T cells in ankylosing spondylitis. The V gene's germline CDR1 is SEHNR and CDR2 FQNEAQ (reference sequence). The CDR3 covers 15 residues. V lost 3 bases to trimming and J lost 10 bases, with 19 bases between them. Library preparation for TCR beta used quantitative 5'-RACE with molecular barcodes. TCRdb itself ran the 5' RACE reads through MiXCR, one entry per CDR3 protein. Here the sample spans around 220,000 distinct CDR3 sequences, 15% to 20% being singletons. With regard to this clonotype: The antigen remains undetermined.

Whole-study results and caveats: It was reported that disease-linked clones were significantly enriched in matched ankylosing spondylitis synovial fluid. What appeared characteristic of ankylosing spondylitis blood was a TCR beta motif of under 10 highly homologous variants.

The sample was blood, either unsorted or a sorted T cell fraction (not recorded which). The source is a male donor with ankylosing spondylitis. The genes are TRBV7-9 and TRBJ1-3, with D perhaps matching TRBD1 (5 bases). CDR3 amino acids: CASSFQDEGDGTIYF. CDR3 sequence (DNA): TGTGCCAGCAGCTTCCAAGATGAAGGGGATGGGACCATATATTTT.